These 29 T cell receptor beta chains were all obtained from the same sample, sequenced in a study of T cells in Graves' hyperthyroidism and ophthalmopathy (dated by TCRdb to between 2018 and 2021). Receptor libraries were prepared by multiplex PCR. Data came from an Illumina HiSeq 2000. The TCR beta CDR3 regions were amplified from RNA transcripts. The TCR CDR3 was subjected to a first round of RT-PCR using the HTBI primer set and the Qiagen OneStep RT-PCR kit. TCRdb reanalyzed the raw reads on its own, using fastp at Q25 for trimming and MiXCR for clone calling, and kept in-frame beta chains. Each CDR3 protein gets just one entry, which takes the most common genes and DNA from the rows behind it. The sample has about 640,000 distinct CDR3 sequences on record, roughly 20% of them singletons. The ten largest clones take up around a third of the sample. Sequenced input: blood. The receptor set was obtained from a man aged 25 to 45 with Graves' ophthalmopathy.

This clonotype was detected ten times or more. The V call is TRBV11-2, the J call TRBJ2-3; no definite D call. There are 14 residues in the CDR3. Trimming left V 2 bases short and J 2 bases short, with 8 bases between. Per germline, CDR1 SGHAT and CDR2 FQNNGV. For the CDR3, the DNA is TGTGCCAGCAGCTTATCGGATCACACAGATACGCAGTATTTT. Residues: CASSLSDHTDTQYF.

Comment on this clonotype: A read error may produce the germline difference seen at one junction end. The chain couples TRBV6-5 to TRBJ2-5, with TRBD1 matching over 11 bases. Germline CDR1 is MNHEY and CDR2 is SVGAGI. The CDR3 loop spans 16 amino acids. The CDR3: CANSYGTGGRKETQYF. The CDR3, as DNA: TGTGCCAACAGTTACGGGACAGGGGGTAGGAAAGAGACCCAGTACTTC.

This clonotype turned up a few times. The junction departs from germline at one end; a sequencing error may be responsible. This chain links TRBV5-1 with TRBJ2-7; maybe TRBD2 (5 bases). The CDR3 runs to 18 residues. Germline V gene lookup returns CDR1 SGHRS and CDR2 YFSETQ. CDR3 sequence: CASSFSSYFREEAYGQYF. DNA for the CDR3: TGCGCCAGCAGCTTCTCCTCTTATTTCCGGGAAGAGGCCTACGGGCAGTACTTC.

This clonotype has just a few counts. The chain couples TRBV27 to TRBJ2-5; D is perhaps TRBD1 or TRBD2 (5 bases each). With 6 bases removed from V and 2 bases from J, the gap between germline ends came to 10 bases. Germline CDR1 is MNHEY and CDR2 is SMNVEV (reference sequence). CDR3 size: 13 residues. The CDR3: CASSRDLQETQYF. The CDR3 region has the DNA TGTGCCAGCAGCAGGGACCTACAAGAGACCCAGTACTTC.

To note about this clonotype: Mismatch with germline at one junction end may stem from a read error. The V gene is TRBV28, the J gene TRBJ1-4; D remains unclear. Germline V gene lookup returns CDR1 MDHEN and CDR2 SYDVKM. The CDR3 contains 15 residues. The CDR3 loop is CATSGVGRNAEKLFF. The DNA for the CDR3 is TGTGCCACCAGTGGAGTCGGGCGGAACGCTGAAAAACTGTTTTTT.

The rearrangement uses TRBV20-1 and TRBJ2-3, with 7 bases aligning to TRBD2. There are 16 residues in the CDR3. Germline loops: CDR1 DFQATT, CDR2 SNEGSKA (reference sequence). With V trimmed by 5 bases and J by 11 bases, 22 bases remained unmatched. The CDR3 bases are TGCAGTGCTGTCTTAATCGGCGGGAGTTCTTTATCCCTGCAGTATTTT. It codes for CSAVLIGGSSLSLQYF.

The sample holds a few counts of this clonotype. This rearrangement joins TRBV24-1 to TRBJ2-7; 8 bases match TRBD1. V lost 7 bases and J lost 2; bases outside the gene matches: 3. Germline CDR1 is KGHDR and CDR2 is SFDVKD. This CDR3 is 13 amino acids long. CDR3 loop: CATSRTGTYEQYF. CDR3 bases: TGTGCCACCAGCCGGACAGGGACCTACGAGCAGTACTTC.

The CDR3 loop reads CASSRDRAAYEQYF. Written as DNA, the CDR3 is TGTGCCAGCAGCCGGGACAGGGCGGCCTACGAGCAGTACTTC. V usage is TRBV7-2 and J usage is TRBJ2-7; 9 nucleotides line up with TRBD1. The CDR3 is made up of 14 amino acids. V shed 5 bases, J shed 2 bases, and the junction held 4 bases outside the gene matches. Germline loops: CDR1 SGHTA, CDR2 FQGNSA.

CDR3 sequence reads: CASSYSKVTGVDNEQFF. The CDR3 DNA sequence: TGTGCCAGCAGTTACTCGAAAGTGACAGGGGTCGACAATGAGCAGTTCTTC. J is TRBJ2-1 and V is TRBV6-9; TRBD1 matches 8 bases. The CDR3 is 17 residues long. The V segment lost 3 bases and the J segment 5 bases; nucleotides outside the gene matches: 12. Per germline, CDR1 MNHGY and CDR2 SVAAGI.

This clonotype was observed many times. The chain carries TRBV11-2 and TRBJ2-7; unclear D gene. Germline V gives CDR1 SGHAT, CDR2 FQNNGV. V dropped 5 bases and J dropped 3 bases, with 11 bases sitting between them. There are 13 residues in the CDR3. In DNA, the CDR3 is TGTGCCAGCAGCCCCAGTCCGATCTACGAGCAGTACTTC. Its protein product is CASSPSPIYEQYF. Complete variable domain (other parts from reference TRBV11-2 and TRBJ2-7): EAGVAQSPRYKIIEKRQSVAFWCNPISGHATLYWYQQILGQGPKLLIQFQNNGVVDDSQLPKDRFSAERLKGVDSTLKIQPAKLEDSAVYLCASSPSPIYEQYFGPGTRLTVT.

The rearrangement uses TRBV29-1 and TRBJ1-1; 11 bases are a match to TRBD1. Per the germline V gene, CDR1 is SQVTM and CDR2 is ANQGSEA. Germline trimming cut 3 bases from V and 0 bases from J; bases unmatched to any gene: 9. The CDR3 is made up of 17 amino acids. The chain's CDR3 is CSVEVRTGGGVNTEAFF. The CDR3 bases are TGCAGCGTTGAGGTTCGGACAGGGGGCGGGGTGAACACTGAAGCTTTCTTT.

The chain is built from TRBV3-1 and TRBJ2-1; 14 bases map to TRBD2. V lost 0 bases and J lost 0; bases outside the gene matches: 10. The germline gives CDR1 LGHDT, CDR2 YNNKEL (reference sequence). The CDR3 runs to 21 residues. The CDR3 loop is CASSQDVPGTSGRNSYNEQFF. CDR3 nucleotides: TGTGCCAGCAGCCAAGATGTCCCGGGGACTAGCGGGAGAAACTCCTACAATGAGCAGTTCTTC.

This clonotype was detected only a few times. This chain uses TRBV20-1 with TRBJ2-7; 7 bases fit TRBD1. Germline V gene sequence: CDR1 DFQATT, CDR2 SNEGSKA (reference sequence). CDR3 length: 15 amino acids. The V and J ends lost 7 bases and 1 base, in that order; junction bases with no gene match: 13. CDR3 sequence: CSVTPAGTASYEQYF. CDR3 DNA sequence: TGCAGTGTTACCCCGGCAGGGACAGCTTCCTACGAGCAGTACTTC.

The gene calls are TRBV6-2 or TRBV6-3 and TRBJ1-1; tentative D call: TRBD1 (6 bases). The length of the CDR3 is 13 residues. CDR1 is MNHEY and CDR2 is SVGEGT in the germline V gene. V was shortened by 6 bases and J by 5 bases, with 13 bases between the two germline ends. Here the CDR3 DNA reads TGTGCCAGCAGGCCCGGACAGTCGACTGAAGCTTTCTTT. It encodes CASRPGQSTEAFF.

The CDR3 nucleotides are TGCGCCAGCAGCTGGGACAGGGGCCGCGCGCCCTTCCAAGAGACCCAGTACTTC. Its protein product is CASSWDRGRAPFQETQYF. The chain joins TRBV5-1 to TRBJ2-5; TRBD1 matches at 10 bases. Per germline, CDR1 SGHRS and CDR2 YFSETQ. With V trimmed by 3 bases and J by 1 base, 12 bases remained unmatched. The CDR3 contains 18 residues.

This clonotype was seen more than once but under ten times. The chain combines TRBV29-1 with TRBJ2-3, with TRBD2 identical over 10 bases. The V segment lost 4 bases and the J segment 2 bases; nucleotides outside the gene matches: 6. Germline assignment: CDR1 SQVTM and CDR2 ANQGSEA. This CDR3 has 15 amino acids. CDR3: CSVVESGRVTDTQYF. CDR3 coding DNA: TGCAGCGTTGTTGAAAGCGGGAGGGTCACAGATACGCAGTATTTT.

The chain has TRBV19 and TRBJ2-7, with unresolved D. The CDR3 is 12 amino acids. Germline CDR1 reads LNHDA; CDR2 reads SQIVND (reference sequence). Trimming cost V 6 bases and J 3 bases, with 9 bases left between them. The CDR3 DNA follows: TGTGCCAGTAGCACGGTCGGCTACGAGCAGTACTTC. Encoded protein: CASSTVGYEQYF.

In this sample, this clonotype turned up a few times. The genes are TRBV3-1 and TRBJ2-7; TRBD2 agrees at 8 bases. J was trimmed by 4 bases and V by 0 bases; bases with no gene match: 5. This CDR3 has 15 amino acids. The germline gives CDR1 LGHDT, CDR2 YNNKEL (reference sequence). The DNA for the CDR3 is TGTGCCAGCAGCCAAGATTCTACTAGCGGATACGAGCAGTACTTC. Its protein is CASSQDSTSGYEQYF.

The V and J genes are TRBV27 and TRBJ2-7; possibly TRBD2 for D (6 bases). The CDR3 is made up of 13 amino acids. Per germline, CDR1 MNHEY and CDR2 SMNVEV (reference sequence). Trimming left V 11 bases short and J 2 bases short, with 16 bases between. CDR3 bases: TGTGCCGCTCGGGGAGCGGGTGCCTACGAGCAGTACTTC. Protein: CAARGAGAYEQYF.

This clonotype has a count of ten or more. The chain couples TRBV28 to TRBJ2-7; perhaps TRBD1 as D (6 bases). Germline V gene sequence: CDR1 MDHEN, CDR2 SYDVKM. The CDR3 has 13 residues. V lost 5 bases and J lost 7, with 15 bases in between. The CDR3 protein is CASSPRGLSEQYF. CDR3 sequence (DNA): TGTGCCAGCAGTCCTAGGGGGTTAAGTGAGCAGTACTTC. The full variable domain, with the rest looked up from reference TRBV28 and TRBJ2-7, is DVKVTQSSRYLVKRTGEKVFLECVQDMDHENMFWYRQDPGLGLRLIYFSYDVKMKEKGDIPEGYSVSREKKERFSLILESASTNQTSMYLCASSPRGLSEQYFGPGTRLTVT.

In its sample, this clonotype was seen many times. The rearrangement uses TRBV2 and TRBJ2-3; 9 nucleotides match TRBD2. Germline lookup yields CDR1 SNHLY and CDR2 FYNNEI. After removal of 2 bases from V and 1 base from J, the junction contained 1 base not matched to a gene. This CDR3 has 15 amino acids. The CDR3 spells CASSELAGGTDTQYF. The CDR3 DNA reads as TGTGCCAGCAGTGAATTAGCGGGGGGCACAGATACGCAGTATTTT.

The chain carries TRBV20-1 and TRBJ2-3; no definite D call. This CDR3 has 13 amino acids. Germline V gives CDR1 DFQATT, CDR2 SNEGSKA (reference sequence). V was trimmed by 2 bases and J by 0 bases, leaving 6 bases between them. Here the CDR3 reads CSARQTSTDTQYF. The CDR3 DNA is TGCAGTGCTAGACAGACTAGCACAGATACGCAGTATTTT.

This clonotype was recorded many times. The chain links TRBV7-9 to TRBJ2-1; D call uncertain. The CDR3 loop spans 15 amino acids. CDR1 SEHNR and CDR2 FQNEAQ come from the germline V gene (reference sequence). The V and J ends lost 4 bases and 2 bases respectively, with 12 bases between them. This CDR3 reads CASSSQTTPYNEQFF. The CDR3 coding sequence is TGTGCCAGCAGCTCTCAAACAACCCCCTACAATGAGCAGTTCTTC.

This chain joins TRBV4-3 and TRBJ1-5, with D perhaps matching TRBD1 (5 bases). Looked up from germline, CDR1 is LGHNA and CDR2 is YSLEER. The CDR3 consists of 14 residues. V was clipped by 0 bases and J by 4 bases, with 7 bases between them. CDR3 sequence: CASSQEGVNQPQHF. CDR3 coding DNA: TGCGCCAGCAGCCAAGAAGGGGTTAATCAGCCCCAGCATTTT.

Note on this clonotype: Here the CDR3 omits its conserved ending phenylalanine or tryptophan, so a read error is the likely source. The chain recombines TRBV28 with TRBJ2-1; a weak D match, TRBD2 (6 bases). CDR1 is MDHEN and CDR2 is SYDVKM in the germline V gene. The CDR3 contains 16 residues. Trimming took 2 bases from V and 7 from J, leaving 18 bases between them. The CDR3 DNA reads as TGTGCCAGCAGTTTAACTTCCGGCACTAGCAGAAATGAGCAGTTCCTC. Protein: CASSLTSGTSRNEQFL.

This clonotype was found many times. The chain links TRBV7-3 to TRBJ2-7; D is possibly TRBD1 or TRBD2 (5 bases each). Trimming removed 2 bases at V and 2 bases at J, with 13 bases between. Germline values: CDR1 SGHTA, CDR2 FQGTGA. CDR3 size: 15 residues. The CDR3 DNA is TGTGCCAGCAGCTTAGGGTCCCGAGGGGCCTACGAGCAGTACTTC. Amino acids: CASSLGSRGAYEQYF.

The table lists this clonotype with many counts. This chain connects TRBV2 to TRBJ2-2, with D perhaps TRBD1 (6 bases). Germline CDR1 reads SNHLY; CDR2 reads FYNNEI. V was trimmed by 3 bases and J by 4 bases, leaving 21 bases between them. CDR3 length equals 18 residues. CDR3 loop: CASSDPGTHIQSTGELFF. The CDR3 nucleotides read TGTGCCAGCAGTGACCCCGGGACACATATTCAATCCACCGGGGAGCTGTTTTTT.

This clonotype appeared a few times. A read error may be the cause here, since a much bigger clone is one base away. The chain links TRBV2 to TRBJ2-7; a weak D match, TRBD1 (5 bases). The CDR3 runs 14 residues. CDR1 is SNHLY and CDR2 is FYNNEI in the germline V gene. Trimming pared 1 base from V and 2 bases from J, leaving 9 bases between. The CDR3 bases are TGTGCCAGCAGTGAAGAGGGGTCCCCCTACGAGCAGTACTTC. Protein: CASSEEGSPYEQYF.

V gene TRBV5-6 combines with J gene TRBJ2-2; the D is unclear. V lost 4 bases and J 5 bases, leaving 15 bases between the germline ends. The CDR3 runs to 15 residues. Looked up from germline, CDR1 is SGHDT and CDR2 is YYEEEE. This CDR3 reads CASSLGERLTGELFF. CDR3 nucleotide sequence: TGTGCCAGCAGCCTAGGAGAGCGTCTAACCGGGGAGCTGTTTTTT.